This TCR beta chain derives from a study of blood T cell repertoires in COVID-19 (dated by TCRdb to between 2020 and 2021). The study in broad terms: The collaborator samples originated in the United States, Italy and Spain and spanned the acute and convalescent phases of COVID-19. The prospective study material was composed of cDNA or gDNA derived from T cells, B-cell-depleted T cells, or PBMCs. The dataset comprised deeply sampled blood TCRbeta repertoires from subjects exposed to, actively infected with, or recovered from COVID-19. The samples were drawn from two sources: the first 160 participants of the ongoing ImmuneRACE study, and 1,254 subjects contributed by 6 global collaborators. The repertoires were released in a freely available public database meant as a resource for research on the immune response to SARS-CoV-2. Where available, HLA class I and class II types were taken from metadata supplied by the sample provider and were not determined by assay-based typing. A de-identified subject ID, COVID-19 status, age in years and sex were almost always included in the sample metadata.

Participants in the prospective study were aged roughly 18 to 89 years, lived in 20 to 30 United States geographic areas, and enrolled through a virtual design. To assign participants to cohorts, the prospective study relied on clinical history that participants themselves reported in a screening survey and a study questionnaire. Exposed participants had been in contact with someone with a PCR-confirmed or clinician-diagnosed COVID-19 case within 2 weeks of study entry. Each participant in the prospective study had whole blood, serum and a nasopharyngeal or oropharyngeal swab collected by mobile phlebotomists. Participants in the prospective study had the option to provide additional blood draws and questionnaires over a roughly 2-month period. Before DNA extraction, prospective study blood samples were shipped either frozen or at room temperature. TCRbeta CDR3 regions were amplified from genomic DNA using the immunoSEQ Assay, a bias-controlled multiplex PCR. As for the authors' bioinformatics: The number of nucleated cells in each sample was estimated by amplification of reference gene primers within the assay. To quantify the absolute abundance of each unique TCRbeta CDR3 rearrangement, sequence reads were collapsed and filtered. Productive Simpson clonality was computed per sample as the square root of Simpson's diversity index over productive rearrangements. The source is immuneACCESS, and TCRdb retained only in-frame sequences with V and J called. Part of the clones is not carried over; for the studies checked, unresolved V genes explain less than half of this, and the remainder is unexplained. V and J calls and clone size follow that table, whereas D and trimming were derived from the DNA. The sample table lists 350,000 or so clones, 88% of them with a count of one. The top ten clonotypes cover over 1% of the sample.

On the study overall, not on this receptor specifically: The amount of clinical and demographic metadata varied by source and participant and was provided uncurated.

V and J are trimmed by 3 bases and 3 bases, and the gene matches miss 4 bases of the junction. The germline V gene yields SQVTM for CDR1 and ANQGSEA for CDR2. Spanning cysteine to phenylalanine, the CDR3 consists of 14 amino acids. The sequence is cut down to CDR3 DNA, 42 bases in frame from base 1. Comment on this clone: Its antigen is currently not known. The record has no base qualities; no much larger clone is one base away.

The TCR was taken from a woman in her twenties or thirties who had been exposed to COVID-19. The chain is encoded by TRBV29-1 joined to TRBJ2-3, and 9 junction bases match TRBD2. Sequenced material: PBMCs or T cells enriched from blood (not recorded which). CDR3 protein: CSVDSSGITDTQYF. The DNA sequence is TGCAGCGTTGATTCTAGCGGGATAACAGATACGCAGTATTTT.